These 7 T cell receptor beta chains came from one sample sequenced in a study of T cells in women clearing cervical HPV infection. The method was immunoSEQ multiplex PCR; TCRdb's version includes in-frame clones alone and lacks a portion of them. The sample table includes roughly 37,000 clones. Sequenced: blood buffy coat. Source of these receptors: a woman aged 18 to 75 with a cervical HPV16 infection that either progressed to CIN3+ or cleared (not recorded which).

As concerns this clone: The CDR3 end is not reached by the read, which stops 3 residues before it; the germline J gene fills it in. The J gene is TRBJ2-5, the V gene TRBV10-3, with D perhaps TRBD1 (6 bases). The CDR3 runs to 16 residues. Deletions cut 6 bases from V and 2 bases from J, with 19 bases between. Germline CDR1 and CDR2: ENHRY and SYGVKD. CDR3: CAISGSTGLGQETQYF. CDR3 DNA, as far as it was read: TGTGCCATCAGCGGAAGTACAGGGCTTGGGCAAGAGACC.

With regard to this clone: The read is 3 residues too short to cover the CDR3 end, so that end is filled in from the germline J gene. The chain combines TRBV19 with TRBJ1-6; no clear D. V was pared by 7 bases and J by 7 bases, with 17 bases between. The CDR3 loop spans 15 amino acids. Germline CDR1 is LNHDA and CDR2 is SQIVND (reference sequence). The CDR3 region is CASKRQDSTNSPLHF. The sequenced CDR3 bases are TGTGCCAGTAAACGGCAGGACTCAACAAATTCACCC.

Comments on this clone: The CDR3 is cut off 3 residues early in the read; its end comes from the germline J gene. The chain couples TRBV29-1 to TRBJ1-1, with 9 bases matching TRBD1. The CDR3 is made up of 13 amino acids. The V and J ends lost 6 bases and 1 base, in that order; junction bases with no gene match: 3. Germline loops: CDR1 SQVTM, CDR2 ANQGSEA. CDR3 bases read: TGCAGCGTGTTACAGGGGGCGAACACTGAA. This gives the protein CSVLQGANTE. The full CDR3 is CSVLQGANTEAFF. Filled out from reference TRBV29-1 and TRBJ1-1, the complete variable domain reads SAVISQKPSRDICQRGTSLTIQCQVDSQVTMMFWYRQQPGQSLTLIATANQGSEATYESGFVIDKFPISRPNLTFSTLTVSNMSPEDSSIYLCSVLQGANTEAFFGQGTRLTVV.

To note about this clone: Coverage ceases 3 residues before the CDR3 finishes, and the germline J gene fills in the end. This chain joins TRBV19 and TRBJ1-2; D gene unclear. The CDR3 is 15 residues long. Germline V CDR1 and CDR2: LNHDA, SQIVND (reference sequence). CDR3: CASSIDMSGSRHYTF. CDR3 DNA, as far as it was read: TGTGCCAGTAGTATAGATATGAGCGGGAGTCGACAC.

A note on this clone: The read ends 3 residues before the CDR3 terminus; that terminus is restored from the germline J gene. The genes are TRBV7-9 and TRBJ2-3; D may be TRBD2 (6 bases). The ends were cut back, 3 bases at V and 2 bases at J, with 12 bases in the middle. This CDR3 contains 15 residues. The germline V gene has CDR1 SEHNR and CDR2 FQNEAQ (reference sequence). CDR3 DNA, as far as it was read: TGTGCCAGCAGCTTGACAGCGGACTACACAGATACG. This translates into CASSLTADYTDT. From start to end, the CDR3 is CASSLTADYTDTQYF. Combining the CDR3 with reference TRBV7-9 and TRBJ2-3 gives the whole variable domain DTGVSQNPRHKITKRGQNVTFRCDPISEHNRLYWYRQTLGQGPEFLTYFQNEAQLEKSRLLSDRFSAERPKGSFSTLEIQRTEQGDSAMYLCASSLTADYTDTQYFGPGTRLTVL.

Remarks on this clone: The read halts 3 residues ahead of the CDR3 end, with the missing end drawn from the germline J gene. The V and J genes are TRBV19 and TRBJ2-3; 9 nucleotides match TRBD1. The CDR3 consists of 16 residues. Germline CDR1 and CDR2: LNHDA and SQIVND (reference sequence). The CDR3 here is CASSIPGQGRYQPQYF. Partial CDR3 DNA: TGTGCCAGTAGTATACCGGGACAGGGAAGATATCAGCCG.

Concerning this clone: The read ends 3 residues before the CDR3 terminus; that terminus is restored from the germline J gene. V usage is TRBV2 and J usage is TRBJ1-6; the D gene is possibly TRBD1 (6 bases). Per the germline V gene, CDR1 is SNHLY and CDR2 is FYNNEI. Between the trimmed V and J ends, which lost 10 bases and 10 bases, there was a span of 17 bases. This CDR3 contains 13 residues. The covered CDR3 bases are TGTGCCAACAAGGGACAATTTGGATCACCC. Its translation: CANKGQFGSP. The full CDR3 protein is CANKGQFGSPLHF. The whole variable domain, remainder taken from reference TRBV2 and TRBJ1-6, is EPEVTQTPSHQVTQMGQEVILRCVPISNHLYFYWYRQILGQKVEFLVSFYNNEISEKSEIFDDQFSVERPDGSNFTLKIRSTKLEDSAMYFCANKGQFGSPLHFGNGTRLTVT.